This T cell receptor beta chain stems from a study of spatial heterogeneity in lung cancer. Study at large: Each unique TCR and UMI combination was seen more than ten times on average in raw reads. Regarding the study as a whole: Tumors with more nonsynonymous mutations had more expanded intratumoral alpha and beta TCRs.

The time point: sample taken at primary tumor resection. Samples came from some 73 TRACERx patients with untreated early-stage lung cancer. Whole RNA, isolated from tumor, nontumor lung or frozen PBMC, was sequenced without prior sorting. As concerns this clonotype: Its target is unknown.

J gave up 0 bases and V 4 bases, and 15 bases lay outside the gene matches. Germline V gene sequence: CDR1 SGHNT, CDR2 YYREEE (reference sequence). The CDR3 loop spans 20 amino acids. TCRdb re-called the 5' RACE reads with MiXCR, one entry per CDR3 protein. Of tens of thousands of distinct CDR3 sequences detected, less than 5% appear once; the ten largest clones hold roughly 9.9%. The TCR originated in a male donor with early-stage non-small cell lung cancer. The specimen comprised lung tumor tissue, sampled at surgery. The chain combines TRBV5-4 with TRBJ2-1, with 11 nucleotides matching TRBD2. The CDR3 region is CASSLGRTSGSWGSYNEQFF. The CDR3, as DNA: TGTGCCAGCAGCCTGGGAAGGACTAGCGGGTCCTGGGGCTCCTACAATGAGCAGTTCTTC.